This T cell receptor (beta chain) came from a study of shared clonotypes between healthy human individuals. The V gene's germline CDR1 is MNHEY and CDR2 SVGAGI. Trimming stripped 8 bases from V and 4 bases from J, with 14 bases between. The length of the CDR3 is 13 residues. In the case of this clone: Its antigen is currently unknown.

Findings and limits, study-wide: Among non-shared clonotypes, generation probabilities were lower than among those shared by all four donors. Clonotype sharing across a few donors was observed for 4.5% to 6.5% of naive CD4 clonotypes. What naive subsets generally showed was a larger estimated richness than memory subsets showed.

Sorted subsets were amplified in replicate PCRs using 150 to 250 ng DNA, tens of thousands of T cell genomes. Sequencing was performed with immunoSEQ multiplex PCR; in TCRdb, only in-frame clones are kept and a portion is missing. Here the sample spans 110,000 or so clones, around 68% being singletons. The source of this sequence is a woman aged 25 to 39 in good health. What was sequenced was memory CD8+ T cells sorted from blood. Stated subset: CD45RO+ cells pooled with CCR7-negative TemRA cells. V gene TRBV6-5 combines with J gene TRBJ1-1, with D possibly matching TRBD1 (6 bases). The CDR3: CASCLQGGTEAFF. The DNA of the CDR3 is TGTGCCAGCTGCTTACAGGGCGGCACTGAAGCTTTCTTT.